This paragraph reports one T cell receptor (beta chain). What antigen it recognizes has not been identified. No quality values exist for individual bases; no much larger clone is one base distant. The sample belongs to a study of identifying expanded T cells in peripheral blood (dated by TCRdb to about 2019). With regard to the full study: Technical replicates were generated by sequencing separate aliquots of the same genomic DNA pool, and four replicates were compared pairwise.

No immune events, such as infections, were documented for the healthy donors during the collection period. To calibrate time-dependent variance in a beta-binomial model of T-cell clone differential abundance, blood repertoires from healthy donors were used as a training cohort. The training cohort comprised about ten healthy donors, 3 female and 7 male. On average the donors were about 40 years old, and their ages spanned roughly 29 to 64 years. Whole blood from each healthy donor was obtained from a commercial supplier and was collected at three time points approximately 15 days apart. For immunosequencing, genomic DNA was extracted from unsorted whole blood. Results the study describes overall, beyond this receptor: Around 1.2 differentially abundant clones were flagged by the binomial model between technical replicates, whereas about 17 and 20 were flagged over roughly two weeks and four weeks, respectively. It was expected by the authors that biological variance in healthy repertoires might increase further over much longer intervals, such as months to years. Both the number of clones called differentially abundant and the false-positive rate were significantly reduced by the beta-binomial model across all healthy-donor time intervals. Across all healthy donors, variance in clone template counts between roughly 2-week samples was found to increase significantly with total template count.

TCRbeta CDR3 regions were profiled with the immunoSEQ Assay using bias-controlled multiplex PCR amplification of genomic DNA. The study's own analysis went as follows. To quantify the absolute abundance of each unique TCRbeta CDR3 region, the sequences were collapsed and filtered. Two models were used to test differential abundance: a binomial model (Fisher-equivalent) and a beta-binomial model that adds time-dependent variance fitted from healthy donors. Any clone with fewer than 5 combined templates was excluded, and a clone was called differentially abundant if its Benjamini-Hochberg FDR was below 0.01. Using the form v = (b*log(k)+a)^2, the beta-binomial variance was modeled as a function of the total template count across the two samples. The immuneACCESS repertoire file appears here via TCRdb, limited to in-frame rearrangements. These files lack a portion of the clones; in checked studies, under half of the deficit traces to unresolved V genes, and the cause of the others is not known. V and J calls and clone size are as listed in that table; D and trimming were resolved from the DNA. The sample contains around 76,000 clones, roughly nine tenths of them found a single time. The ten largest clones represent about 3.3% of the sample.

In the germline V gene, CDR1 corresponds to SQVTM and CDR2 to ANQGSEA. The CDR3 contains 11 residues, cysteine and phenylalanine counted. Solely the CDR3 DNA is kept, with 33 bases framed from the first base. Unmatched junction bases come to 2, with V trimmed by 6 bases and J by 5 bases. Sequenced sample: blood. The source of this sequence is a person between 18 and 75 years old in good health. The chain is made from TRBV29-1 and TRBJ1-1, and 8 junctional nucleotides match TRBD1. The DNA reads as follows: TGCAGCGTCCACAGGGGGACTGAAGCTTTCTTT. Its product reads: CSVHRGTEAFF.